The clone carrying this T cell receptor (beta chain) has a single count. Antigen specificity is unknown. Only in-frame clones appear in the TCRdb table, and some are missing; sequencing was by immunoSEQ multiplex PCR. The data hold about 17,000 clones, with around nine tenths observed a single time. The sample originates from a study of chemoradiotherapy in HPV16-positive cancers. In the study overall: Candidate HPV-specific T-cell clones and common TCR motifs came from functional assays in a couple of HPV16-positive patients. Study findings and constraints: Non-HPV-specific T cells did not expand in tumors during treatment, whereas candidate HPV-specific clones and E7-related motifs did.

CDR1 is MNHNS and CDR2 is SASEGT in the germline V gene. CDR3 length: 13 amino acids. V was pared by 6 bases and J by 0 bases, with 8 bases between. The sequenced sample was blood, obtained from a patient who underwent chemoradiotherapy. The chain joins TRBV6-1 to TRBJ1-1; D is uncertain. The receptor was isolated from a human donor with HPV-associated anogenital cancer. CDR3: CASRIAVNTEAFF. CDR3 bases: TGTGCCAGCAGAATCGCGGTGAACACTGAAGCTTTCTTT.